This record covers a single T cell receptor (beta chain). Antigen specificity is unknown. The entry originates in a study of vaccination and CD4 T cells after COVID-19. Overall study: Six males and four females constituted the convalescent cohort, two of whom were Hispanic. Each control culture was treated with a CEFX pool, an HIV-1 Nef pool, or no peptide.

The treatment is: roughly 10-day PBMC culture with coronavirus spike peptide pools or control peptides (ViraFEST assay). In the ViraFEST assay, peptide-pool expansion preceded TCR sequencing of expanded clonotypes. Broader study findings: In convalescent patients, a median roughly 86% of reactive clones appeared only post-vaccination.

V was clipped by 6 bases and J by 5 bases, with 16 bases between them. This CDR3 comprises 14 residues. Germline V CDR1 and CDR2: MNHEY, SMNVEV (reference sequence). Sequencing of the DNA from cultured CD4+ T cells was carried out with the Oncomine TCR Beta short-read assay. TCRdb ran MiXCR on the PCR reads and lists one entry per CDR3 protein. The repertoire holds about 20,000 distinct CDR3 sequences, with around half as singletons. This TCR was sampled from a human donor who had recovered from COVID-19. The chain combines TRBV27 with TRBJ1-1; weak D call: TRBD1 (5 bases). Sample: CD4+ T cells from blood, cultured in vitro, taken before SARS-CoV-2 vaccination. The CDR3 loop reads CASSPNQGATEAFF. The CDR3, as DNA: TGTGCCAGCAGCCCCAACCAGGGAGCAACTGAAGCTTTCTTT.